The rows below give T cell receptor beta chains drawn from one sample of a study of post-analysis software for immune sequencing data. TCRdb itself ran the PCR reads through MiXCR, one entry per CDR3 protein. The table shows about 820,000 distinct CDR3 sequences, with approximately 53% occurring only once. Source material: blood. These receptors were collected from a girl aged 5-17 years with multiple sclerosis. Both conserved end residues are part of each CDR3. D genes are given only for firm matches. Only some rows state a clone size, as once, few, many or a class for expanded clones.

clone_size | d_call | j_call | v_call | cdr3_aa | cdr3_nt
few | - | TRBJ2-1 | TRBV5-1 | CASRGPAGTYNEQFF | TGCGCCAGCAGAGGACCCGCTGGCACCTACAATGAGCAGTTCTTC
- | TRBD2 | TRBJ2-3 | TRBV15 | CATSREREGTDTQYF | TGTGCCACCAGCAGAGAGCGGGAGGGCACAGATACGCAGTATTTT
- | - | TRBJ1-4 | TRBV20-1 | CSASDRNEKLFF | TGCAGTGCCTCTGACAGGAACGAAAAACTGTTTTTT
- | TRBD2 | TRBJ2-7 | TRBV20-1 | CSATSLTSGASYEQYF | TGCAGTGCGACCTCCCTGACTAGCGGGGCGTCCTACGAGCAGTACTTC
- | - | TRBJ2-2 | TRBV12-3/TRBV12-4 | CASSSGGTNTGELFF | TGTGCCAGCAGTTCAGGGGGGACGAACACCGGGGAGCTGTTTTTT
- | - | TRBJ2-5 | TRBV5-8 | CASSPFRPETQYF | TGTGCCAGCAGCCCCTTTCGGCCCGAGACCCAGTACTTC
few | - | TRBJ2-7 | TRBV29-1 | CSVELGAKSTYEQYF | TGCAGCGTTGAACTAGGCGCGAAATCAACCTACGAGCAGTACTTC
- | - | TRBJ1-2 | TRBV14 | CASSLLSAVAGGYTF | TGTGCCAGCAGCCTCCTCTCCGCCGTGGCTGGCGGCTACACCTTC
few | - | TRBJ1-1 | TRBV12-3/TRBV12-4 | CAILPRVNTEAFF | TGTGCCATCCTCCCCAGGGTGAACACTGAAGCTTTCTTT
- | - | TRBJ2-4 | TRBV5-6 | CASSFRASAKNIQYF | TGTGCCAGCAGCTTCAGGGCCTCAGCCAAAAACATTCAGTACTTC
- | TRBD2 | TRBJ2-3 | TRBV14 | CASSQLSSGRDTQYF | TGTGCCAGCAGCCAATTGTCTAGCGGGAGGGATACGCAGTATTTT
- | - | TRBJ2-2 | TRBV9 | CASSVATLGNGELFF | TGTGCCAGCAGCGTAGCTACCCTCGGAAACGGGGAGCTGTTTTTT
- | TRBD2 | TRBJ2-1 | TRBV7-3 | CASSSGGAGDEQFF | TGTGCCAGCAGCTCCGGGGGGGCCGGCGATGAGCAGTTCTTC
- | TRBD1 | TRBJ2-4 | TRBV15 | CATSRVTGSTKNIQYF | TGTGCCACCAGCAGAGTGACAGGGTCAACCAAAAACATTCAGTACTTC
- | - | TRBJ2-1 | TRBV20-1 | CSAAGVSYNEQFF | TGCAGTGCCGCAGGGGTTTCCTACAATGAGCAGTTCTTC
- | TRBD1 | TRBJ2-5 | TRBV12-3/TRBV12-4 | CASTDGQGVYQETQYF | TGTGCCAGCACCGACGGACAGGGGGTATACCAAGAGACCCAGTACTTC
- | - | TRBJ2-7 | TRBV10-3 | CAISEYRTAGGRHEQYF | TGTGCCATCAGTGAGTACAGGACGGCAGGCGGTAGGCACGAGCAGTACTTC
- | - | TRBJ2-7 | TRBV4-1 | CASSQDRTDEQYF | TGCGCCAGCAGCCAAGATCGCACTGACGAGCAGTACTTC
- | TRBD1 | TRBJ2-5 | TRBV20-1 | CSARTGGPIIQETQYF | TGCAGTGCTCGTACAGGGGGTCCAATAATTCAAGAGACCCAGTACTTC
- | TRBD2 | TRBJ2-1 | TRBV13 | CASSLRLAGQLTEQFF | TGTGCCAGCAGCTTAAGACTAGCGGGTCAACTGACTGAGCAGTTCTTC
- | TRBD1 | TRBJ2-6 | TRBV7-9 | CASSTWDRVTGANVLTF | TGTGCCAGCAGCACCTGGGACAGGGTAACTGGGGCCAACGTCCTGACTTTC
few | TRBD1 | TRBJ2-4 | TRBV5-1 | CASSWGTGFREQYF | TGCGCCAGCAGCTGGGGGACAGGGTTTCGGGAGCAGTACTTC
- | - | TRBJ1-2 | TRBV20-1 | CSASPDGVLGYTF | TGCAGTGCCAGTCCAGATGGGGTACTTGGCTACACCTTC
- | - | TRBJ2-5 | TRBV6-1 | CAIHTGLQETQYF | TGTGCCATCCACACAGGCCTCCAAGAGACCCAGTACTTC
- | TRBD1 | TRBJ2-3 | TRBV12-3/TRBV12-4 | CASSFGDRTLWTDTQYF | TGTGCCAGCAGTTTCGGGGACAGGACTTTGTGGACAGATACGCAGTATTTT
- | - | TRBJ2-5 | TRBV14 | CASSQDSVSRVKETQYF | TGTGCCAGCAGCCAAGATAGTGTTTCGAGGGTAAAAGAGACCCAGTACTTC
- | TRBD1 | TRBJ2-3 | TRBV4-1 | CASSPLGTGGSTDTQYF | TGCGCCAGCAGCCCACTCGGGACAGGGGGTAGCACAGATACGCAGTATTTT
- | - | TRBJ1-1 | TRBV12-5 | CASGSSPGLGATEAFF | TGTGCTAGTGGTTCCTCGCCAGGCTTAGGGGCCACTGAAGCTTTCTTT
- | TRBD1 | TRBJ1-1 | TRBV19 | CASTDPGGGRTEAFF | TGTGCCAGTACGGATCCAGGGGGCGGTAGAACTGAAGCTTTCTTT
- | - | TRBJ2-1 | TRBV4-2 | CASSQEPAFRDFIYNEQFF | TGTGCCAGCAGCCAAGAACCCGCCTTTCGGGACTTTATTTACAATGAGCAGTTCTTC
- | - | TRBJ2-7 | TRBV12-3/TRBV12-4 | CASSAGQIYEQYF | TGTGCCAGCAGTGCCGGACAAATCTACGAGCAGTACTTC
few | - | TRBJ2-4 | TRBV29-1 | CSVEGTAIGIQYF | TGCAGCGTTGAAGGGACCGCCATAGGCATTCAGTACTTC
few | TRBD1 | TRBJ2-1 | TRBV20-1 | CSAFSGQGGNEQFF | TGCAGTGCTTTCTCGGGACAGGGAGGAAACGAGCAGTTCTTC
few | TRBD1 | TRBJ2-4 | TRBV6-2/TRBV6-3 | CASSYSDRVEENIQYF | TGTGCCAGCAGTTACTCCGACAGGGTCGAGGAAAACATTCAGTACTTC
- | - | TRBJ1-1 | TRBV7-6 | CASSSNRANTEAFF | TGTGCCAGCAGCTCGAACAGGGCGAACACTGAAGCTTTCTTT
few | - | TRBJ1-5 | TRBV20-1 | CSARDQRRGNQPQHF | TGCAGTGCTAGAGATCAACGGAGAGGCAATCAGCCCCAGCATTTT
- | - | TRBJ2-4 | TRBV5-1 | CASATQGIAKNIQYF | TGCGCCAGCGCGACTCAGGGGATAGCCAAAAACATTCAGTACTTC
- | - | TRBJ2-7 | TRBV7-8 | CASSPGQSGEQYF | TGTGCCAGCAGCCCCGGACAGTCGGGCGAGCAGTACTTC
few | TRBD2 | TRBJ2-1 | TRBV6-5 | CASTLTGTRNNEQFF | TGTGCCAGCACCCTAACCGGGACTAGAAACAATGAGCAGTTCTTC
- | - | TRBJ2-2 | TRBV5-1 | CASSLSGTANTGELFF | TGCGCCAGCAGCTTGAGCGGGACAGCTAACACCGGGGAGCTGTTTTTT
few | TRBD2 | TRBJ2-1 | TRBV29-1 | CSGLGTSGRVYNEQFF | TGCAGCGGCTTGGGGACTAGCGGGAGGGTCTACAATGAGCAGTTCTTC
many | TRBD2 | TRBJ2-1 | TRBV11-2 | CASSLSAGRLNEQFF | TGTGCCAGCAGCTTATCAGCGGGGCGCCTGAATGAGCAGTTCTTC
- | - | TRBJ2-5 | TRBV27 | CASSRRGFGVYQETQYF | TGTGCCAGCAGCCGCAGGGGTTTTGGTGTCTACCAAGAGACCCAGTACTTC
- | TRBD1 | TRBJ2-1 | TRBV7-9 | CASSAGDRGLEQFF | TGTGCCAGCAGCGCGGGGGACAGGGGGCTTGAGCAGTTCTTC
- | TRBD2 | TRBJ2-7 | TRBV28 | CASTPAGGSDEQYF | TGTGCCAGCACCCCAGCGGGAGGGTCGGACGAGCAGTACTTC
- | - | TRBJ2-7 | TRBV29-1 | CSGSGASYEQYF | TGCAGCGGATCGGGGGCCTCCTACGAGCAGTACTTC
few | TRBD2 | TRBJ2-3 | TRBV5-5 | CATELYDEKTEREASDTQYF | TGTGCCACCGAGCTTTACGACGAAAAAACGGAGCGGGAGGCCTCAGATACGCAGTATTTT
- | - | TRBJ1-5 | TRBV5-1 | CASSLAAGGNQPQHF | TGCGCCAGCAGCTTGGCCGCAGGAGGCAATCAGCCCCAGCATTTT
- | - | TRBJ2-5 | TRBV29-1 | CSVAGRLYQETQYF | TGCAGCGTTGCAGGACGGTTGTACCAAGAGACCCAGTACTTC
- | - | TRBJ1-5 | TRBV29-1 | CSVFDKENQPQHF | TGCAGCGTTTTCGACAAGGAGAATCAGCCCCAGCATTTT
- | TRBD2 | TRBJ2-1 | TRBV20-1 | CSAGGLARVSYNEQFF | TGCAGTGCGGGAGGGCTAGCGAGGGTCTCCTACAATGAGCAGTTCTTC
- | - | TRBJ1-2 | TRBV29-1 | CSVDMDSEYGYTF | TGCAGCGTTGACATGGACTCGGAATATGGCTACACCTTC
- | - | TRBJ1-2 | TRBV12-3/TRBV12-4 | CAIRVSAIYGYTF | TGTGCTATTAGGGTGTCAGCGATCTATGGCTACACCTTC